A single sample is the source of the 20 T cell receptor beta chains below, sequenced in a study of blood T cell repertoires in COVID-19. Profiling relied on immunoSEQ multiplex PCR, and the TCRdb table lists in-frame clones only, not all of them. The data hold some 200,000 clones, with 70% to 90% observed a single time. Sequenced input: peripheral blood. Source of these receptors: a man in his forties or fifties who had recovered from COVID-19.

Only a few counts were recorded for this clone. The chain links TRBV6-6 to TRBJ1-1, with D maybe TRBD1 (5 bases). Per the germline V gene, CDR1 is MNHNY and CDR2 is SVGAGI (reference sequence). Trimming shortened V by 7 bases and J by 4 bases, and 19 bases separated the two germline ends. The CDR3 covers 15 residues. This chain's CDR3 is CASTRQEGSGTEAFF. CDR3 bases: TGTGCCAGCACGCGTCAGGAGGGGTCGGGCACTGAAGCTTTCTTT.

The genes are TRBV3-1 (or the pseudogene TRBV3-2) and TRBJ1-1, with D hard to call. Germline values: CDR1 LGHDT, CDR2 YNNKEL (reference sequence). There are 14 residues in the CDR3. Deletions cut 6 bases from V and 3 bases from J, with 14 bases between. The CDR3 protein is CASRLRLLDTEAFF. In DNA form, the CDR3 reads TGTGCCAGCAGACTCCGACTACTGGACACTGAAGCTTTCTTT.

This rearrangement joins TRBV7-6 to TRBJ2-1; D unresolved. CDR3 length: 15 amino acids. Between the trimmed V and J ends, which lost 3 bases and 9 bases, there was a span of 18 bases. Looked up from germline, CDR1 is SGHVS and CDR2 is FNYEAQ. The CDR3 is CASSLGYQSPIEQFF. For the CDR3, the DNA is TGTGCCAGCAGCTTGGGCTACCAGAGCCCTATTGAGCAGTTCTTC. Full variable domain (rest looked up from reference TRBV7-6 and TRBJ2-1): GAGVSQSPRYKVTKRGQDVALRCDPISGHVSLYWYRQALGQGPEFLTYFNYEAQQDKSGLPNDRFSAERPEGSISTLTIQRTEQRDSAMYRCASSLGYQSPIEQFFGPGTRLTVL.

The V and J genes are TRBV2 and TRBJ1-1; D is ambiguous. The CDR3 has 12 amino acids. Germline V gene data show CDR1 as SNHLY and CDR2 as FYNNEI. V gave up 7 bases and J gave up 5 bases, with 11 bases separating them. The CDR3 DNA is TGTGCCAGCACGGTGGCGAGGACTGAAGCTTTCTTT. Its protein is CASTVARTEAFF.

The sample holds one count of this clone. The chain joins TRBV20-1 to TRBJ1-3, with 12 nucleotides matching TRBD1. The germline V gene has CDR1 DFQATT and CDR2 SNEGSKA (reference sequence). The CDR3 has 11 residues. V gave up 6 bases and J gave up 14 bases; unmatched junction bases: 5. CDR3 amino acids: CSARGQGAVYF. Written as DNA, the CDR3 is TGCAGTGCCCGGGGACAGGGGGCGGTATATTTT.

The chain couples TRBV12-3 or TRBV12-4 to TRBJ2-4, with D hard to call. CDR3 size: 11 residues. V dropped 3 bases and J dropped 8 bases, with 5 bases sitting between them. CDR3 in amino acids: CASSFSYIQYF. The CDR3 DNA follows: TGTGCCAGCAGTTTTTCCTACATTCAGTACTTC.

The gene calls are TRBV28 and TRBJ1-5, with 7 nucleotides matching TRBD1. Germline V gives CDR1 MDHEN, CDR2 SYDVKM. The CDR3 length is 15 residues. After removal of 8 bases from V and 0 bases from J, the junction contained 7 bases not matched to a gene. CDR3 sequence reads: CASGGQDSSNQPQHF. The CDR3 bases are TGTGCCAGCGGAGGACAGGACTCTAGCAATCAGCCCCAGCATTTT.

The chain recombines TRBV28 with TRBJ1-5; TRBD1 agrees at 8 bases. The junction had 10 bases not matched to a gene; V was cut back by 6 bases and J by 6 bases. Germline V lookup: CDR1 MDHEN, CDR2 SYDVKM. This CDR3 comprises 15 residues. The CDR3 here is CASRDRDFGGQPQHF. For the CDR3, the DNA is TGTGCCAGCAGGGACAGGGACTTTGGCGGTCAGCCCCAGCATTTT.

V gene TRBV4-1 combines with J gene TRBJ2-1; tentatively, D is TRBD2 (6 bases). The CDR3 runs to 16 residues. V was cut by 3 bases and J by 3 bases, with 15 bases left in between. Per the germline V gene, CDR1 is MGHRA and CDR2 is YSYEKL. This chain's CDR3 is CASSHRSGTGYNEQFF. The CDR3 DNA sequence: TGCGCCAGCAGCCACCGATCCGGGACTGGCTACAATGAGCAGTTCTTC.

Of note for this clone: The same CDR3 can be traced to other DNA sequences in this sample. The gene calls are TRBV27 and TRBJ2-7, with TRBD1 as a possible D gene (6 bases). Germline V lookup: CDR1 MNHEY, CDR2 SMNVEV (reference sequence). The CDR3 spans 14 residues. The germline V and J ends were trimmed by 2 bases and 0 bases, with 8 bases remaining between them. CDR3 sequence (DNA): TGTGCCAGCAGTTTACAGGGGAGCTCCTACGAGCAGTACTTC. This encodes CASSLQGSSYEQYF.

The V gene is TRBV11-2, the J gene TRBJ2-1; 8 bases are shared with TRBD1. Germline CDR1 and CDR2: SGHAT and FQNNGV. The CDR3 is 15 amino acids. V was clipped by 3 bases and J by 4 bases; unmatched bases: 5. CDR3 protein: CASSFRGTGYNEQFF. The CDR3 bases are TGTGCCAGCAGCTTCCGGGGGACAGGTTACAATGAGCAGTTCTTC. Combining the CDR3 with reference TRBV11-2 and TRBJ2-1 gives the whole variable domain EAGVAQSPRYKIIEKRQSVAFWCNPISGHATLYWYQQILGQGPKLLIQFQNNGVVDDSQLPKDRFSAERLKGVDSTLKIQPAKLEDSAVYLCASSFRGTGYNEQFFGPGTRLTVL.

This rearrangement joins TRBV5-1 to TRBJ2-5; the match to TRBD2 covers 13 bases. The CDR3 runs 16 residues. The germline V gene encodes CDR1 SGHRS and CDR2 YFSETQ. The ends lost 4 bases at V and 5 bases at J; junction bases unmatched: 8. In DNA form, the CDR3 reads TGCGCCAGCAGCCTTGGGACTAGCGGGACCCAGGAGACCCAGTACTTC. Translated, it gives CASSLGTSGTQETQYF.

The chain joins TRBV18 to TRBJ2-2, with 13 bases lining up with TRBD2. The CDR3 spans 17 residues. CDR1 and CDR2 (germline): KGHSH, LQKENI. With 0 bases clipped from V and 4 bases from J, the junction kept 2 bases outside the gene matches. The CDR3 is CASSPPTSGRSTGELFF. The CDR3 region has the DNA TGTGCCAGCTCACCACCGACTAGCGGGAGGTCCACCGGGGAGCTGTTTTTT.

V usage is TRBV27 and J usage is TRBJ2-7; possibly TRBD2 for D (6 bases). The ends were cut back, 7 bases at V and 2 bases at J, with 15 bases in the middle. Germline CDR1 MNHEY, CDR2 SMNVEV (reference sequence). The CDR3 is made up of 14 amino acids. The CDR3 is CASTPAGLPYEQYF. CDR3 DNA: TGTGCCAGCACCCCAGCGGGTCTCCCCTACGAGCAGTACTTC.

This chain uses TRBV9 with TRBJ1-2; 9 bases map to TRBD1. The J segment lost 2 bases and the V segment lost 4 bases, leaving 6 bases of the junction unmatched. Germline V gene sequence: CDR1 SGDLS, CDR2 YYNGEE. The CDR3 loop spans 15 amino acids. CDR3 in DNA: TGTGCCAGCAGCCTTCCCGGGACAGGGAACTATGGCTACACCTTC. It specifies CASSLPGTGNYGYTF. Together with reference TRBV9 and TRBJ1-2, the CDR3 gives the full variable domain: DSGVTQTPKHLITATGQRVTLRCSPRSGDLSVYWYQQSLDQGLQFLIQYYNGEERAKGNILERFSAQQFPDLHSELNLSSLELGDSALYFCASSLPGTGNYGYTFGSGTRLTVV.

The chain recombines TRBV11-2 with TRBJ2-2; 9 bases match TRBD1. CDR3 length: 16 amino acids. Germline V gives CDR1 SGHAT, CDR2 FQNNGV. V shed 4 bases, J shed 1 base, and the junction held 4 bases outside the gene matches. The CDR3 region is CASSSPGQGNTGELFF. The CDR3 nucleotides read TGTGCCAGCAGCTCCCCGGGACAGGGGAACACCGGGGAGCTGTTTTTT.

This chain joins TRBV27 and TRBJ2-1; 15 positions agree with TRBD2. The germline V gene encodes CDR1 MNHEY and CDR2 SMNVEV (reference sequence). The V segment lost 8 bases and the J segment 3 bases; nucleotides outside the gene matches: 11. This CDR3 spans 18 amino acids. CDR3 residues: CASWTSGRARVRYNEQFF. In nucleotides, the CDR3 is TGTGCCAGCTGGACTAGCGGGAGGGCCAGGGTTCGCTACAATGAGCAGTTCTTC.

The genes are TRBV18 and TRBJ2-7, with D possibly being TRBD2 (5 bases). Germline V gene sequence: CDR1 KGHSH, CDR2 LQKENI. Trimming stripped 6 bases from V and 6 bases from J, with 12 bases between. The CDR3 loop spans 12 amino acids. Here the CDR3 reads CASSPTRAEQYF. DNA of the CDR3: TGTGCCAGCTCTCCGACGAGGGCCGAGCAGTACTTC.

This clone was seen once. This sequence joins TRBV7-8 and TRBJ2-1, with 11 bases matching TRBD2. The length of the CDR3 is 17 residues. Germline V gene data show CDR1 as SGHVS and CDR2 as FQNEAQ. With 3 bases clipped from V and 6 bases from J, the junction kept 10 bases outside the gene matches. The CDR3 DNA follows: TGTGCCAGCAGCTTGAAATTTAGCGGGAGGGCCGTCAATGAGCAGTTCTTC. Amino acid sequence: CASSLKFSGRAVNEQFF. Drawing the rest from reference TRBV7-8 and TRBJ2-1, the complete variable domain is GAGVSQSPRYKVAKRGQDVALRCDPISGHVSLFWYQQALGQGPEFLTYFQNEAQLDKSGLPSDRFFAERPEGSVSTLKIQRTQQEDSAVYLCASSLKFSGRAVNEQFFGPGTRLTVL.

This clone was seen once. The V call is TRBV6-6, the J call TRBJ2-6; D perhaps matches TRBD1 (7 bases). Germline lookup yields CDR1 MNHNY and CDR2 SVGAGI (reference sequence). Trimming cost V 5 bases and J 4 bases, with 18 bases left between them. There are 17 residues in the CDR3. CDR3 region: CASSPRQGGLGANVLTF. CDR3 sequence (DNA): TGTGCCAGCAGTCCCCGACAGGGAGGCTTGGGGGCCAACGTCCTGACTTTC.